The 16 T cell receptor beta chains below were found in one sample sequenced in a study of control samples from healthy donors and cancer patients. Data came from immunoSEQ multiplex PCR; TCRdb stores just in-frame clones and leaves some out. The sample has 70,000 to 85,000 clones, roughly 91% seen once. Sequencing was performed on blood. These receptors all stem from a man aged 50 to 59 in good health.

This chain links TRBV19 with TRBJ2-5, with 7 bases identical to TRBD1. Trimming removed 6 bases from V and 1 base from J; junction bases left unmatched: 2. CDR1 and CDR2 from the germline V gene are LNHDA and SQIVND (reference sequence). CDR3 size: 13 residues. This CDR3 is CASSPGGQETQYF. CDR3 nucleotide sequence: TGTGCCAGTAGCCCAGGGGGCCAAGAGACCCAGTACTTC.

This clone has just one count. The CDR3 here is CATGGQNNQPQHF. CDR3 coding DNA: TGTGCCACCGGGGGACAGAACAATCAGCCCCAGCATTTT. The chain has TRBV24-1 and TRBJ1-5, with 7 bases that match TRBD1. V dropped 9 bases and J dropped 3; count of bases not matched to a gene: 4. Germline V gene sequence: CDR1 KGHDR, CDR2 SFDVKD. The CDR3 totals 13 residues.

The chain uses TRBV19 and TRBJ1-5; no reliable D call. Germline lookup yields CDR1 LNHDA and CDR2 SQIVND (reference sequence). Trimming removed 3 bases from V and 7 bases from J, with 10 bases in between. The CDR3 covers 13 residues. The CDR3 here is CASSMAGNQPQHF. The DNA of the CDR3 is TGTGCCAGTAGTATGGCGGGGAACCAGCCCCAGCATTTT.

CDR3 sequence (DNA): TGTGCCAGCAGCCCCGGGACAGACTCTACGAAGGGCTACACCTTC. Protein: CASSPGTDSTKGYTF. The V and J genes are TRBV6-4 and TRBJ1-2; the match to TRBD1 covers 7 bases. J was trimmed by 8 bases and V by 6 bases; bases with no gene match: 15. Germline CDR1 reads MRHNA; CDR2 reads SNTAGT. This CDR3 has 15 residues.

CDR3 DNA: TGTGCCAGCAGCTTCGACACAGCAGGAAACACCATATATTTT. This sequence encodes CASSFDTAGNTIYF. V and J are TRBV7-2 and TRBJ1-3; D remains ambiguous. The germline V and J ends were trimmed by 3 bases and 4 bases, with 10 bases remaining between them. The CDR3 totals 14 residues. Germline CDR1 SGHTA, CDR2 FQGNSA.

The chain combines TRBV30 with TRBJ1-3; no firm D call. Per the germline V gene, CDR1 is GTSNPN and CDR2 is SVGIG (reference sequence). The ends were cut back, 3 bases at V and 3 bases at J, with 12 bases in the middle. The CDR3 is 14 residues long. The CDR3 region is CAWRMREGGNTIYF. CDR3 DNA: TGTGCCTGGAGAATGAGGGAAGGTGGAAACACCATATATTTT. Complete variable domain (other parts from reference TRBV30 and TRBJ1-3): SQTIHQWPATLVQPVGSPLSLECTVEGTSNPNLYWYRQAAGRGLQLLFYSVGIGQISSEVPQNLSASRPQDRQFILSSKKLLLSDSGFYLCAWRMREGGNTIYFGEGSWLTVV.

This chain connects TRBV6-4 to TRBJ1-1, with D tentatively TRBD1 (6 bases). V lost 2 bases to trimming and J lost 5 bases, with 18 bases between them. CDR3 length: 16 amino acids. Germline V gene lookup returns CDR1 MRHNA and CDR2 SNTAGT. CDR3 nucleotide sequence: TGTGCCAGCAGTGACCTGAGACAGCCCAGGGGTACTGAAGCTTTCTTT. Protein sequence: CASSDLRQPRGTEAFF.

This chain links TRBV5-8 with TRBJ1-3; D ambiguous. Trimming removed 2 bases at V and 0 bases at J, with 12 bases between. This CDR3 is 16 amino acids long. CDR1 SGHTS and CDR2 YDEGEE come from the germline V gene. CDR3 in DNA: TGTGCCAGCAGCTTTGGTCAAGGAACCTCTGGAAACACCATATATTTT. This sequence encodes CASSFGQGTSGNTIYF.

The sample holds one count of this clone. The chain links TRBV18 to TRBJ2-3; D gene unclear. CDR1 and CDR2 from the germline V gene are KGHSH and LQKENI. Deletions cut 4 bases from V and 6 bases from J, with 2 bases between. The CDR3 is 10 residues long. Here the CDR3 DNA reads TGTGCCAGCTCACGGGATACGCAGTATTTT. It translates to CASSRDTQYF. The full variable domain, its missing parts supplied by reference TRBV18 and TRBJ2-3, is NAGVMQNPRHLVRRRGQEARLRCSPMKGHSHVYWYRQLPEEGLKFMVYLQKENIIDESGMPKERFSAEFPKEGPSILRIQQVVRGDSAAYFCASSRDTQYFGPGTRLTVL.

V gene TRBV6-6 combines with J gene TRBJ2-1; TRBD1 might be the D (5 bases). V was pared by 7 bases and J by 7 bases, with 8 bases between. The germline V gene has CDR1 MNHNY and CDR2 SVGAGI (reference sequence). The length of the CDR3 is 11 residues. The CDR3 nucleotides are TGTGCCAGCACCGACAGTAATGAGCAGTTCTTC. The encoded protein is CASTDSNEQFF.

V gene TRBV27 combines with J gene TRBJ2-7, with D tentatively TRBD1 or TRBD2 (5 bases each). The CDR3 sequence is 14 residues long. V was clipped by 3 bases and J by 7 bases, with 16 bases between them. Germline CDR1 is MNHEY and CDR2 is SMNVEV (reference sequence). The CDR3 protein is CASSFPGTLGEQYF. The CDR3 DNA reads as TGTGCCAGCAGTTTTCCAGGGACCTTGGGAGAGCAGTACTTC.

The chain has TRBV10-3 and TRBJ1-3; 9 bases map to TRBD1. The germline gives CDR1 ENHRY, CDR2 SYGVKD. CDR3 length equals 17 residues. The ends lost 4 bases at V and 6 bases at J; junction bases unmatched: 13. CDR3 nucleotide sequence: TGTGCCATCAGTGGGATATCAGCCGGGACAGGGTCAAACACCATATATTTT. It encodes CAISGISAGTGSNTIYF.

V gene TRBV7-2 combines with J gene TRBJ2-3; D could derive from TRBD1 or TRBD2 (5 bases each). V dropped 4 bases and J dropped 1 base, with 15 bases sitting between them. This CDR3 comprises 16 residues. The germline CDR1 and CDR2 sequences are SGHTA and FQGNSA. The CDR3 spells CASSSTSLGGTDTQYF. DNA of the CDR3: TGTGCCAGCAGCTCGACCAGCCTGGGGGGCACAGATACGCAGTATTTT.

The rearrangement links TRBV3-1 (or the pseudogene TRBV3-2) to TRBJ1-1, with unresolved D. Trimming pared 0 bases from V and 8 bases from J, leaving 13 bases between. Germline V gene lookup returns CDR1 LGHDT and CDR2 YNNKEL (reference sequence). The CDR3 spans 14 residues. The CDR3, as DNA: TGTGCCAGCAGCCAAGACGGACCGACACTAGAAGCTTTCTTT. Translation: CASSQDGPTLEAFF.

Of note for this clone: One junction end disagrees with the germline gene, perhaps due to a read error. The chain has TRBV18 and TRBJ1-1; the D is unclear. CDR1 KGHSH and CDR2 LQKENI come from the germline V gene. There are 13 residues in the CDR3. The CDR3 DNA reads as TGTGCCAGCTCACCTGGGCCGAACTCTGAAGCTTTCTTT. Its protein product is CASSPGPNSEAFF.

The V gene is TRBV2, the J gene TRBJ2-5; possible D gene TRBD2, 6 bases. The CDR3 is 16 residues long. CDR1 is SNHLY, CDR2 FYNNEI, per germline. Between the trimmed V and J ends, which lost 5 bases and 1 base, there was a span of 17 bases. In DNA form, the CDR3 reads TGTGCCAGCAGTCCGGGCCTAGCCGGGGGCCAAGAGACCCAGTACTTC. This translates into CASSPGLAGGQETQYF.